This entry lists 9 T cell receptor beta chains sequenced from one sample in a study of siplizumab effects on memory and regulatory T cells. Method: immunoSEQ multiplex PCR; TCRdb's copy keeps in-frame clones and lacks some. The sample contains approximately 110,000 clones, approximately 94% of which appear only once. Sequenced sample: CD4+ T cells sorted from blood. Receptors originate from a human donor in good health.

The rearrangement joins TRBV11-3 to TRBJ1-2; tentatively, D is TRBD1 (5 bases). Looked up from germline, CDR1 is SGHNT and CDR2 is YENEEA. V gave up 5 bases and J gave up 5 bases, with 12 bases separating them. CDR3 length: 13 residues. CDR3 sequence reads: CASSRGTEYGYTF. CDR3 DNA sequence: TGTGCCAGCAGCCGAGGGACGGAATATGGCTACACCTTC.

The chain combines TRBV11-2 with TRBJ2-1; TRBD1 is a possible D gene (6 bases). The length of the CDR3 is 17 residues. Germline loops: CDR1 SGHAT, CDR2 FQNNGV. The ends were cut back, 5 bases at V and 5 bases at J, with 22 bases in the middle. CDR3 coding DNA: TGTGCCAGCAGCCCGCCTCTTAGATGGGGGCGGGACAATGAGCAGTTCTTC. Translated: CASSPPLRWGRDNEQFF. The variable domain in full, completed from reference TRBV11-2 and TRBJ2-1, reads EAGVAQSPRYKIIEKRQSVAFWCNPISGHATLYWYQQILGQGPKLLIQFQNNGVVDDSQLPKDRFSAERLKGVDSTLKIQPAKLEDSAVYLCASSPPLRWGRDNEQFFGPGTRLTVL.

This clone was detected a few times. V usage is TRBV5-6 and J usage is TRBJ1-5; D ambiguous. CDR1 SGHDT and CDR2 YYEEEE come from the germline V gene. This CDR3 comprises 15 residues. With 0 bases removed from V and 6 bases from J, the gap between germline ends came to 13 bases. CDR3 coding DNA: TGTGCCAGCAGCTTGGCTCCTTCAACGGGTCAGCCCCAGCATTTT. As protein: CASSLAPSTGQPQHF.

The chain links TRBV18 to TRBJ1-1; no definite D call. Germline loops: CDR1 KGHSH, CDR2 LQKENI. Trimming shortened V by 5 bases and J by 1 base, and 8 bases separated the two germline ends. This CDR3 has 13 residues. The CDR3 loop is CASSAGPNTEAFF. CDR3 sequence (DNA): TGTGCCAGCTCAGCAGGACCGAACACTGAAGCTTTCTTT.

The rearrangement uses TRBV14 and TRBJ1-2, with a possible D match to TRBD1 (5 bases). The CDR3 extends over 14 amino acids. V shed 0 bases and J shed 4 bases, with 9 bases lying between them. Germline V gene sequence: CDR1 SGHDN, CDR2 FVKESK. The chain's CDR3 is CASSQDTGTYGYTF. In DNA, the CDR3 is TGTGCCAGCAGCCAAGACACCGGGACCTATGGCTACACCTTC.

CDR3 in DNA: TGTGCCAGCTCACCCACTATCCCCCACCGCGGCCCTGGGGCCAACGTCCTGACTTTC. It codes for CASSPTIPHRGPGANVLTF. The chain has TRBV18 and TRBJ2-6; D unresolved. Trimming took 3 bases from V and 2 from J, leaving 20 bases between them. Germline-derived CDR1 and CDR2 are KGHSH and LQKENI. This CDR3 has 19 amino acids.

V is TRBV30 and J is TRBJ1-6, with D unresolved. Trimming took 0 bases from V and 0 from J, leaving 9 bases between them. In germline, CDR1 is GTSNPN, CDR2 SVGIG (reference sequence). The CDR3 loop spans 16 amino acids. CDR3 nucleotides: TGTGCCTGGAGTGTAAAGGCGGGCTCCTATAATTCACCCCTCCACTTT. Its protein product is CAWSVKAGSYNSPLHF. The full variable domain, its missing parts supplied by reference TRBV30 and TRBJ1-6, is SQTIHQWPATLVQPVGSPLSLECTVEGTSNPNLYWYRQAAGRGLQLLFYSVGIGQISSEVPQNLSASRPQDRQFILSSKKLLLSDSGFYLCAWSVKAGSYNSPLHFGNGTRLTVT.

The J gene is TRBJ2-2, the V gene TRBV5-1, with 10 bases that match TRBD2. Germline assignment: CDR1 SGHRS and CDR2 YFSETQ. The CDR3 covers 16 residues. V was clipped by 0 bases and J by 1 base; unmatched bases: 0. DNA for the CDR3: TGCGCCAGCAGCTTGGCTAGCGGGGGGAACACCGGGGAGCTGTTTTTT. This encodes CASSLASGGNTGELFF.

This chain connects TRBV27 to TRBJ2-5; 14 bases align to TRBD2. Germline loops: CDR1 MNHEY, CDR2 SMNVEV (reference sequence). V was clipped by 8 bases and J by 11 bases; unmatched bases: 10. The CDR3 is made up of 14 amino acids. CDR3 bases: TGTGCCAGCCGGGGGACTAGCGGGAGCGGGGAGCAGTACTTC. It is translated as CASRGTSGSGEQYF.